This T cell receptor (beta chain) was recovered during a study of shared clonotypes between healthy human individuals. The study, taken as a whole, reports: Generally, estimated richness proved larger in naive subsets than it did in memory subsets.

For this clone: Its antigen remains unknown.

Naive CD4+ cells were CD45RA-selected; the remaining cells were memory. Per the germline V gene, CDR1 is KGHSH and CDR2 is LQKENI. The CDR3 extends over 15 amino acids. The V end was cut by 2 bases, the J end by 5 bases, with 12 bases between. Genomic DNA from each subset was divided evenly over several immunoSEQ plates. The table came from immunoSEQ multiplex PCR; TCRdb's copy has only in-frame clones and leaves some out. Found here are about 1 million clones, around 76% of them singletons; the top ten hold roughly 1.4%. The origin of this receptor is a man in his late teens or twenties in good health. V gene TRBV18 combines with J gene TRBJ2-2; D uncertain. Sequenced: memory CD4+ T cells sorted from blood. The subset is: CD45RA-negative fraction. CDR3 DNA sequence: TGTGCCAGCTCACCAGTCGAAGTAGATACCGGGGAGCTGTTTTTT. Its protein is CASSPVEVDTGELFF. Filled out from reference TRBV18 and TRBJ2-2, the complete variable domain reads NAGVMQNPRHLVRRRGQEARLRCSPMKGHSHVYWYRQLPEEGLKFMVYLQKENIIDESGMPKERFSAEFPKEGPSILRIQQVVRGDSAAYFCASSPVEVDTGELFFGEGSRLTVL.